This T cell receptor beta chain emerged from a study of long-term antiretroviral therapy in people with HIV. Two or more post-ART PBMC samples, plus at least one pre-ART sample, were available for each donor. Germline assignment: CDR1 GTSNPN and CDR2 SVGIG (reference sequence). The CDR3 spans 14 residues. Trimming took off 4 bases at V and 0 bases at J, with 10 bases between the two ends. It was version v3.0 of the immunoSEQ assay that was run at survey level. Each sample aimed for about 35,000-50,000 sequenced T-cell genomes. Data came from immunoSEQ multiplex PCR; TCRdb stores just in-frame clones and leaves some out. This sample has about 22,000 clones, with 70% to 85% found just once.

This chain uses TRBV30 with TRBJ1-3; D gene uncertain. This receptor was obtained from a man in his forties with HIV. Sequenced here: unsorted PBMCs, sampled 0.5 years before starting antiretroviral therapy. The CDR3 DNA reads TGTGCCTGGACTCTGGGAGCCTCTGGAAACACCATATATTTT. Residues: CAWTLGASGNTIYF.